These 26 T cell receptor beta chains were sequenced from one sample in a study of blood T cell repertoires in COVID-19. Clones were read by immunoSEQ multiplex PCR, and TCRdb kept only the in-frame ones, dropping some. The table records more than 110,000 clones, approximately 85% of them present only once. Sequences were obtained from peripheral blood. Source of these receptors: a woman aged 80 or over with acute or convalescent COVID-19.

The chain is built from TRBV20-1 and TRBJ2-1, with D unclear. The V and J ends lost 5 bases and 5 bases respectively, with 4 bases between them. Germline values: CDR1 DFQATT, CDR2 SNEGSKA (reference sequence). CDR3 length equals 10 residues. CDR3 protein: CSARDNEQFF. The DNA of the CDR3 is TGCAGTGCTCGGGACAATGAGCAGTTCTTC.

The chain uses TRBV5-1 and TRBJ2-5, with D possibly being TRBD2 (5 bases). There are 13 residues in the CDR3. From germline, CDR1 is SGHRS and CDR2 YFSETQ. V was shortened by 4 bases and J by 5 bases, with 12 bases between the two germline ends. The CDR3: CASSGGPQETQYF. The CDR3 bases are TGCGCCAGCAGCGGAGGTCCGCAGGAGACCCAGTACTTC.

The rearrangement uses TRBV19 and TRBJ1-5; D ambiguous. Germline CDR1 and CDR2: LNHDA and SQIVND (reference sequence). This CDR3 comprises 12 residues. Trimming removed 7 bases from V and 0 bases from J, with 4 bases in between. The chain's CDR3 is CASKYSNQPQHF. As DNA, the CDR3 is TGTGCCAGTAAATATAGCAATCAGCCCCAGCATTTT.

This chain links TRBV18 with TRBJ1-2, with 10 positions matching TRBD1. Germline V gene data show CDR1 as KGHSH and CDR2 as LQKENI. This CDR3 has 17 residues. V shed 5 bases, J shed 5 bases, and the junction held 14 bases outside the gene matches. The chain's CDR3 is CASSSPPGTGENYGYTF. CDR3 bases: TGTGCCAGCTCATCTCCGCCTGGGACAGGGGAAAATTATGGCTACACCTTC.

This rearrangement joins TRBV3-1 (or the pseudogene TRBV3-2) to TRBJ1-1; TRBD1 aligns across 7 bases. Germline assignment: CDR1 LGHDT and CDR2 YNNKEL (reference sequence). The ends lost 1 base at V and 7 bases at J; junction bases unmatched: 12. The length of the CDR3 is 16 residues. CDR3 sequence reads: CASSQAFQTGFSEAFF. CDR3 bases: TGTGCCAGCAGCCAAGCCTTTCAGACAGGGTTCAGTGAAGCTTTCTTT.

CDR3 sequence: CASSQNRESRYGYTF. The DNA of the CDR3 is TGTGCCAGTAGCCAAAACAGGGAAAGTCGCTATGGCTACACCTTC. This chain connects TRBV19 to TRBJ1-2; tentative D call: TRBD1 (6 bases). Trimming left V 6 bases short and J 4 bases short, with 18 bases between. CDR1 and CDR2 from the germline V gene are LNHDA and SQIVND (reference sequence). The CDR3 contains 15 residues.

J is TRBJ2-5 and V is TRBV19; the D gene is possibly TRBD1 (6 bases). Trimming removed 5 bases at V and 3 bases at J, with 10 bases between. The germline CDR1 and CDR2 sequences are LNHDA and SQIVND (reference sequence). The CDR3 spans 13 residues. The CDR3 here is CASSYRVKETQYF. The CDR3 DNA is TGTGCCAGTAGTTACAGGGTTAAAGAGACCCAGTACTTC.

CDR3 in amino acids: CASMGTSGSYYNEQFF. The CDR3 nucleotides read TGTGCCAGCATGGGGACTAGCGGGAGTTACTACAATGAGCAGTTCTTC. This chain joins TRBV28 and TRBJ2-1; 14 nucleotides line up with TRBD2. Losses at the gene ends were 7 bases for V and 3 bases for J; bases not matched to a gene: 5. The CDR3 totals 16 residues. Germline-derived CDR1 and CDR2 are MDHEN and SYDVKM.

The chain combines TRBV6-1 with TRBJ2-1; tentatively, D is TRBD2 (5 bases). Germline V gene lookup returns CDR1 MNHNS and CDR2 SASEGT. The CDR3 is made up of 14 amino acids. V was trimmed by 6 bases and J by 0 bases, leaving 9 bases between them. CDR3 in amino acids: CASSSDSSYNEQFF. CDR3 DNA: TGTGCCAGCAGCTCGGACTCCTCCTACAATGAGCAGTTCTTC.

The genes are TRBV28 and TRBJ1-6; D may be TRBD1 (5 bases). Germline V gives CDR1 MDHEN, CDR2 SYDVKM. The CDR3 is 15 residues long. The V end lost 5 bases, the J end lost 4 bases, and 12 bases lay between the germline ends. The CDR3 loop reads CASSPTGGYNSPLHF. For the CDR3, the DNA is TGTGCCAGCAGTCCTACGGGGGGGTATAATTCACCCCTCCACTTT.

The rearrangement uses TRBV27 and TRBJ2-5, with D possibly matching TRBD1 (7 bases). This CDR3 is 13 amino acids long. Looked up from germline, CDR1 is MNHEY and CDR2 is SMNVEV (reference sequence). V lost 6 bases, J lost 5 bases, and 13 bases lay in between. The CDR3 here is CASRAGGRETQYF. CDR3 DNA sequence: TGTGCCAGCAGGGCAGGGGGGCGGGAGACCCAGTACTTC.

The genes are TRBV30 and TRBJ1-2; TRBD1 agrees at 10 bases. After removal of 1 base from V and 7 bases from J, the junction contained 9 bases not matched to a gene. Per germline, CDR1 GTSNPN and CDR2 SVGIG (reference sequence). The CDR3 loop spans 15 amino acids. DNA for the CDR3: TGTGCCTGGAGTGCTACGAGAGGGACAGGGGCTGGCTACACCTTC. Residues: CAWSATRGTGAGYTF.

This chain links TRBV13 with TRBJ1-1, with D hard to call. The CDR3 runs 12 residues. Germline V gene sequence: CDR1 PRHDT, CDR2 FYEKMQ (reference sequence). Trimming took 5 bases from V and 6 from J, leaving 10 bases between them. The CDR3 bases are TGTGCCAGCAGCCAGTCAGAGGCTGAAGCTTTCTTT. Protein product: CASSQSEAEAFF.

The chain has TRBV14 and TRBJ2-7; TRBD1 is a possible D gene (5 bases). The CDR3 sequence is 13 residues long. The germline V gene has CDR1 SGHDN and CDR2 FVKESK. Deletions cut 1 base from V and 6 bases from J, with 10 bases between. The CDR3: CASSQVQGFEQYF. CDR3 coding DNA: TGTGCCAGCAGCCAAGTCCAGGGATTCGAGCAGTACTTC.

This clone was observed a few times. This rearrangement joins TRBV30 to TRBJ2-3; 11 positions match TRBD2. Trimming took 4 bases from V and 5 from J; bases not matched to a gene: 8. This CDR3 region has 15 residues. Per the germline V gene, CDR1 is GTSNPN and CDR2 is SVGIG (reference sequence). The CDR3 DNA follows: TGTGCCTGGACCGATAGCGGGGGGGCGGGAGATACGCAGTATTTT. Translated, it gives CAWTDSGGAGDTQYF.

CDR3 nucleotide sequence: TGTGCCAGCAGCCCTAACGCGGGAGGATCCTACAATGAGCAGTTCTTC. Translated, it gives CASSPNAGGSYNEQFF. This sequence joins TRBV5-4 and TRBJ2-1; 8 nucleotides line up with TRBD2. The length of the CDR3 is 16 residues. With 4 bases clipped from V and 1 base from J, the junction kept 7 bases outside the gene matches. The germline CDR1 and CDR2 sequences are SGHNT and YYREEE (reference sequence).

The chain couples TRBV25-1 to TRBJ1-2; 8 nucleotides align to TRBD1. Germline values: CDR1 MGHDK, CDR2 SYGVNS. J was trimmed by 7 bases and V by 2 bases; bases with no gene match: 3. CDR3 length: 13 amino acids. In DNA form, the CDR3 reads TGTGCCAGCAGTGAACGACAGGGGTCTGGCTACACCTTC. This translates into CASSERQGSGYTF.

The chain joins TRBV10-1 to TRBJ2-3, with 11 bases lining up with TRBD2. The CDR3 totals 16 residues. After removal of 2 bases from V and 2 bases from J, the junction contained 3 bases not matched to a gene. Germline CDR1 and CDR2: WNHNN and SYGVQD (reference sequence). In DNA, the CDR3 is TGCGCCAGCAGTGAGCTAGCGGGGGGCGTCACAGATACGCAGTATTTT. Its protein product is CASSELAGGVTDTQYF.

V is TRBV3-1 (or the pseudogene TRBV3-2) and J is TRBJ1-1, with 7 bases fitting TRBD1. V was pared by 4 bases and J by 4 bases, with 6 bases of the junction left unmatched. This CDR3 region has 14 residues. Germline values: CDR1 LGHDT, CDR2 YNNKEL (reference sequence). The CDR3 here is CASSLGGGSTEAFF. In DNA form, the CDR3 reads TGTGCCAGCAGCCTAGGAGGGGGCAGCACTGAAGCTTTCTTT.

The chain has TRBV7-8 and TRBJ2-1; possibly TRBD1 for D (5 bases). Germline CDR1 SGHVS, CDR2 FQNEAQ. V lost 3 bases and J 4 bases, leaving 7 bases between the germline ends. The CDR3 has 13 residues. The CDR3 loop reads CASSFRVYNEQFF. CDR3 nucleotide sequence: TGTGCCAGCAGCTTCAGGGTTTACAATGAGCAGTTCTTC.

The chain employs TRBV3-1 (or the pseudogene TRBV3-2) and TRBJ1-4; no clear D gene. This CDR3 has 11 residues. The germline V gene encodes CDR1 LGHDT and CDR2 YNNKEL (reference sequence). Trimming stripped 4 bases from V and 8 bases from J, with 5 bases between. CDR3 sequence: CASSPGEKLFF. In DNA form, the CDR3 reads TGTGCCAGCAGCCCTGGCGAAAAACTGTTTTTT.

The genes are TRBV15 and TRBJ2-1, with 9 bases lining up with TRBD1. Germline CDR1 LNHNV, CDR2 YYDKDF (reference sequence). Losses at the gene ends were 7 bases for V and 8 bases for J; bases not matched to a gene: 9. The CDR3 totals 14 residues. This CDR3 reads CATTSGQGVYEQFF. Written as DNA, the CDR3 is TGTGCCACCACCTCGGGACAGGGTGTCTATGAGCAGTTCTTC.

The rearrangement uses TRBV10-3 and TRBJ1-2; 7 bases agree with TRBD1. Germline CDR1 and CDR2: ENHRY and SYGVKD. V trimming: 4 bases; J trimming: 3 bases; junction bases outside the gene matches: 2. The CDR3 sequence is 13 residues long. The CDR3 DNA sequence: TGTGCCATCAGTGGGGACAGCGACTATGGCTACACCTTC. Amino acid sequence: CAISGDSDYGYTF.

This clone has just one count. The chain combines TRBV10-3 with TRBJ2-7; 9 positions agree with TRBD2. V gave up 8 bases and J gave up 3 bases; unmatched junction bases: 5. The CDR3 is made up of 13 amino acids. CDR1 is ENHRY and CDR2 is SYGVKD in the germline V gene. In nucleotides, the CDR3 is TGTGCCATCGCGCGGGAGGGATACTACGAGCAGTACTTC. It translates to CAIAREGYYEQYF.

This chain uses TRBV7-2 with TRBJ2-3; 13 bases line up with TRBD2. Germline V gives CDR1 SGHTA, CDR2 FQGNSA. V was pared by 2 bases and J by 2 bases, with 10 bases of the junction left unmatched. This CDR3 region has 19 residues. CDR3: CASSLLKTSGGPYTDTQYF. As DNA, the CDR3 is TGTGCCAGCAGCTTACTAAAGACTAGCGGGGGGCCTTACACAGATACGCAGTATTTT.

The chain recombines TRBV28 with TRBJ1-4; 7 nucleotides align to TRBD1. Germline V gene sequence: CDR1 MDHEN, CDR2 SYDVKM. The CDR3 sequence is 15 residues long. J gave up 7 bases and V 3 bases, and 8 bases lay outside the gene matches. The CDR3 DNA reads TGTGCCAGCAGTTTTAGGCAGGGGGATGGTGAAAAACTGTTTTTT. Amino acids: CASSFRQGDGEKLFF.